Given below is one TCR beta chain in context. The antigen remains undetermined. This specimen belongs to a study of T cell responses to AZD1222 COVID-19 vaccine. Notes on the study in general: Increases in Spike-specific TCR breadth and depth were seen after two AZD1222 doses. Spike-wide vaccine-associated CD4 TCRs dominated at 160-218 and 743-854. The repertoires were collected only after the peak T cell response.

V was cut by 2 bases and J by 3 bases, with 13 bases left in between. This CDR3 region has 15 residues. The germline V gene has CDR1 SGHTA and CDR2 FQGTGA. Only in-frame clones appear in the TCRdb table, and some are missing; sequencing was by immunoSEQ multiplex PCR. The table shows about 92,000 clones, with 88% occurring only once. The material sequenced was peripheral blood, taken on day 0 of AZD1222 vaccination. This chain links TRBV7-3 with TRBJ1-1; a weak D match, TRBD1 (5 bases). The sequence came from an adult in good health. CDR3 nucleotides: TGTGCCAGCAGCTTACAGGCAGGGAGAGACACTGAAGCTTTCTTT. Translating gives CASSLQAGRDTEAFF.